These T cell receptor beta chains were read from a single sample in a study of shared clonotypes between healthy human individuals. Data came from immunoSEQ multiplex PCR; TCRdb stores just in-frame clones and leaves some out. Of about half a million clones listed, around 75% were seen once; the top ten hold around 13%. The sample consisted of PBMCs. Receptor source: a woman aged 40 to 50 in good health. Some clones in this sample may be carry-over from other donors' samples. CDR3s include the opening cysteine and the closing phenylalanine or tryptophan. The order of the fields is CDR3 DNA, CDR3 protein, D gene, J gene, clone size, V gene. D genes are given only for firm matches. Clone size appears in some rows only: once, few, many, or a class for an expanded clone.

CDR3 DNA: TGCGCCAGCAGCTTGATGGGACACAGCAATGAGCAGTTCTTC; CDR3 protein: CASSLMGHSNEQFF; D gene: NA; J gene: TRBJ2-1; clone size: NA; V gene: TRBV5-1
CDR3 DNA: TGCGCCAGCAGCATGGAGGGAGCAGATACGCAGTATTTT; CDR3 protein: CASSMEGADTQYF; D gene: NA; J gene: TRBJ2-3; clone size: few; V gene: TRBV5-1
CDR3 DNA: TGCGCCAGAGGACTAGCGGGGGCCAAAAACATTCAGTACTTC; CDR3 protein: CARGLAGAKNIQYF; D gene: TRBD2; J gene: TRBJ2-4; clone size: NA; V gene: TRBV10-1
CDR3 DNA: TGTGCCAGCAGAGGGACCGACTCCCTCGGGGGCTACACCTTC; CDR3 protein: CASRGTDSLGGYTF; D gene: NA; J gene: TRBJ1-2; clone size: few; V gene: TRBV28
CDR3 DNA: TGCGCCAGCAGCTTGGACGGCCACCTGCAGAACACCGGGGAGCTGTTTTTT; CDR3 protein: CASSLDGHLQNTGELFF; D gene: NA; J gene: TRBJ2-2; clone size: NA; V gene: TRBV5-1
CDR3 DNA: TGCGCCAGCAGATATATTACAGGGCGTTCTGGAAACACCATATATTTT; CDR3 protein: CASRYITGRSGNTIYF; D gene: NA; J gene: TRBJ1-3; clone size: NA; V gene: TRBV5-1
CDR3 DNA: TGTGCCAGCAGCGTAGGTGTTTACGAGCAGTACTTC; CDR3 protein: CASSVGVYEQYF; D gene: NA; J gene: TRBJ2-7; clone size: NA; V gene: TRBV9
CDR3 DNA: TGTGCCAGCAGCTTGAATAGCGCAGAGCTGTACAATGAGCAGTTCTTC; CDR3 protein: CASSLNSAELYNEQFF; D gene: NA; J gene: TRBJ2-1; clone size: once; V gene: TRBV7-8
CDR3 DNA: TGTGCCAGCCTTGGCCTAAACGCTTACGAGCAGTACTTC; CDR3 protein: CASLGLNAYEQYF; D gene: NA; J gene: TRBJ2-7; clone size: NA; V gene: TRBV28
CDR3 DNA: TGTGCCAGCAGCCTCACCGACACCCGCACCTACAATGAGCAGTTCTTC; CDR3 protein: CASSLTDTRTYNEQFF; D gene: NA; J gene: TRBJ2-1; clone size: NA; V gene: TRBV4-2
CDR3 DNA: TGCGCCAGCAGCCCGGGAGGGGTTAGCTATGGCTACACCTTC; CDR3 protein: CASSPGGVSYGYTF; D gene: NA; J gene: TRBJ1-2; clone size: once; V gene: TRBV4-3
CDR3 DNA: TGCAGCCCCCGAGGGGCAGGAGATACGCAGTATTTT; CDR3 protein: CSPRGAGDTQYF; D gene: NA; J gene: TRBJ2-3; clone size: NA; V gene: TRBV29-1